A selection of T cell receptor beta chains follows, all from one sample in a study of OX40 agonist ivuxolimab in advanced cancers. TCRdb's copy holds only in-frame clones and misses some; the assay was immunoSEQ multiplex PCR. The sample lists around 64,000 clones; around nine tenths were seen once. The material was CD4+ or CD8+ T cells sorted from blood, obtained in a trial of the OX40 agonist ivuxolimab. All receptors come from an adult with an advanced solid tumor such as melanoma, head and neck, liver or kidney cancer. CDR3s include the opening cysteine and the closing phenylalanine or tryptophan. A D gene is named only where the DNA matches it firmly. Rows give clone size only sometimes, using once, few, many, or a class for an expanded clone.

J,size,D,V,DNA,CDR3
TRBJ1-1,few,.,TRBV30,TGTGCCTGGAACAGGGCGGACGCTACGGAAGCTTTCTTT,CAWNRADATEAFF
TRBJ2-2,.,.,TRBV30,TGTGCCTGGAGCGGTCCCTTGGGTCTAGGGAGTTACACCGGGGAGCTGTTTTTT,CAWSGPLGLGSYTGELFF
TRBJ1-2,.,.,TRBV2,TGTGCCAGCAGTGAGGCCTTTTCCTATGGCTACACCTTC,CASSEAFSYGYTF
TRBJ1-6,once,.,TRBV2,TGTGCCAGCAGTCGCCACAGCAGCGGAAATTCACCCCTCCACTTT,CASSRHSSGNSPLHF
TRBJ2-5,.,TRBD1,TRBV5-6,TGTGCCAGCCGCTTACAGGGGTGGGGGGAGACCCAGTACTTC,CASRLQGWGETQYF
TRBJ1-1,.,.,TRBV10-3,TGTGCCATCAGGGGGGCGCCGGGCACTGAAGCTTTCTTT,CAIRGAPGTEAFF
TRBJ1-4,.,.,TRBV5-1,TGCGCCAGCAGCTTGGGGACCTACGCAACTAATGAAAAACTGTTTTTT,CASSLGTYATNEKLFF
TRBJ2-2,.,TRBD2,TRBV5-6,TGTGCCAGCAGCTTGAAGACTAGCGGGAGTGGCACCGGGGAGCTGTTTTTT,CASSLKTSGSGTGELFF
TRBJ1-1,.,TRBD1,TRBV5-1,TGCGCCAGCAGCTTGAGGGCAGGGGGAGTGAACACTGAAGCTTTCTTT,CASSLRAGGVNTEAFF
TRBJ2-1,.,TRBD2,TRBV19,TGTGCCAGTACGACACTAGCGGGAGAGGGTGAGCAGTTCTTC,CASTTLAGEGEQFF
TRBJ1-2,.,.,TRBV6-6,TGTGCCAGCAGTTACTCGGCCCAGGGGAACGGCTACACCTTC,CASSYSAQGNGYTF
TRBJ2-5,.,.,TRBV5-1,TGCGCCAGCAGCTTGGCCGCCAGGCCTCAAGAGACCCAGTACTTC,CASSLAARPQETQYF
TRBJ1-1,.,TRBD1,TRBV30,TGTGCCTGGAATGAATACAGGGGCACTGAAGCTTTCTTT,CAWNEYRGTEAFF
TRBJ2-2,.,.,TRBV7-6,TGTGCCAGCAGCTCACCGAACACCGGGGAGCTGTTTTTT,CASSSPNTGELFF
TRBJ1-2,.,.,TRBV6-5,TGTGCCAGCAGTTACTCAGGGGGGGTTTTCTATGGCTACACCTTC,CASSYSGGVFYGYTF
TRBJ2-3,.,.,TRBV28,TGTGCCAGCATACCGCCAGGTGGTCCAGATACGCAGTATTTT,CASIPPGGPDTQYF
TRBJ2-7,once,.,TRBV28,TGTGCCAGCAGTATACCACAGGAGAACGAGCAGTACTTC,CASSIPQENEQYF
TRBJ1-4,.,.,TRBV18,TGTGCCAGCTCACCTGTCAATGAAAAACTGTTTTTT,CASSPVNEKLFF
TRBJ2-2,.,.,TRBV7-3,TGTGCCAGCAGCTCTCAGGGGGGACGGGCCGGGGAGCTGTTTTTT,CASSSQGGRAGELFF
TRBJ2-7,.,.,TRBV19,TGTGCCAGTAGTAACCGGGACTCCTACGAGCAGTACTTC,CASSNRDSYEQYF
TRBJ1-4,.,TRBD1,TRBV6-5,TGTGCCAGCAGCACGGGACAGGGTGGTCAAAAACTGTTTTTT,CASSTGQGGQKLFF
TRBJ2-3,.,.,TRBV11-2,TGTGCCAGCAGGAGTGGGGATACGCAGTATTTT,CASRSGDTQYF
TRBJ2-3,.,.,TRBV5-1,TGCGCCAGCAGCTTGGCCAACAGGGTCAGCACAGATACGCAGTATTTT,CASSLANRVSTDTQYF
TRBJ2-7,.,.,TRBV12-1,TGTGCCAGCAGCCTCTTCGCGGTTGATCTGGCGGGGGGAACCTACGAGCAGTACTTC,CASSLFAVDLAGGTYEQYF
TRBJ2-7,once,.,TRBV28,TGTGCCAGCAGTTCGGCAGGCTACGAGCAGTACTTC,CASSSAGYEQYF
TRBJ2-1,.,TRBD2,TRBV19,TGTGCCAGTAGTATAACTGGACTAGCGGGAGATGAGCAGTTCTTC,CASSITGLAGDEQFF
TRBJ2-7,.,.,TRBV7-9,TGTGCCAGCAGCTCTGCCAGGAGGGAGAGCTCCTACGAGCAGTACTTC,CASSSARRESSYEQYF
TRBJ1-2,.,TRBD1,TRBV4-2,TGTGCCAGCAGCCAATCCCATAGGGGGCAGGGACATGGCTACACCTTC,CASSQSHRGQGHGYTF
TRBJ1-5,.,.,TRBV7-9,TGTGCCAGCAGCTATGACGGGGCGGGCAATCAGCCCCAGCATTTT,CASSYDGAGNQPQHF
TRBJ2-5,once,TRBD2,TRBV5-4,TGTGCCAGCAGTCTAGCGGGAGCAGGAGAGACCCAGTACTTC,CASSLAGAGETQYF
TRBJ1-1,.,.,TRBV19,TGTGCCAGCAGAGACGGGGGCCAGGACACTGAAGCTTTCTTT,CASRDGGQDTEAFF
TRBJ1-2,.,TRBD1,TRBV2,TGTGCCAGCTTGCGGGACAGGGTAGGTGGCTACACCTTC,CASLRDRVGGYTF
TRBJ1-1,.,.,TRBV28,TGTGCCAGCAGTTTGAGGGGGGGAGCTTTCTTT,CASSLRGGAFF
TRBJ1-1,once,TRBD1,TRBV11-2,TGTGCCAGCAGACAGGGGCTGGGCACTGAAGCTTTCTTT,CASRQGLGTEAFF
TRBJ2-3,.,.,TRBV6-1,TGTGCCAGCAGGGGCTTTGCCACAGATACGCAGTATTTT,CASRGFATDTQYF
TRBJ2-3,.,.,TRBV2,TGTGCCAGCAGTGAAGAAGCAGGGGGCACAGATACGCAGTATTTT,CASSEEAGGTDTQYF
TRBJ2-1,few,.,TRBV5-6,TGTGCCAGCAGCCGCCCCCCCGCGAGCCCTTGGGAGTTCTTC,CASSRPPASPWEFF
TRBJ2-1,.,.,TRBV12-2,TGTGCAAGTCGCGGCGGGGGACTAGCGGCAACCAGCTCCTACAATGAGCAGTTCTTC,CASRGGGLAATSSYNEQFF
TRBJ2-7,.,.,TRBV6-1,TGTGCCAGCAGTGAAGCCGCAGGGGAAGTCGAGCAGTACTTC,CASSEAAGEVEQYF
TRBJ2-1,.,.,TRBV7-3,TGTGCCAGCAGCTTAAGTGAGGAGCAGTCGAAGTTCTTC,CASSLSEEQSKFF
TRBJ2-1,.,TRBD2,TRBV7-9,TGTGCCAGCAGCTTAGCGGATAGCGGGGGGTTCTTC,CASSLADSGGFF
TRBJ2-7,.,TRBD1,TRBV11-3,TGTGCCAGCAGCCTCGAGCAGGGGGCGGCTTACGAGCAGTACTTC,CASSLEQGAAYEQYF
TRBJ1-5,.,.,TRBV6-5,TGTGCCAGCAGTTATGTAGGGGGGAATCAGCCCCAGCATTTT,CASSYVGGNQPQHF
TRBJ2-7,.,TRBD1,TRBV7-9,TGTGCCAGCAGCTTAAGTCTGCAGGGGGCTAACTACGAGCAGTACTTC,CASSLSLQGANYEQYF
TRBJ2-4,.,.,TRBV7-9,TGTGCCAGCAGCTTAGGGGCAGGACTAGCCAAAAACATTCAGTACTTC,CASSLGAGLAKNIQYF
TRBJ1-5,.,.,TRBV7-3,TGTGCCAGCAGCTTACTATCCTTTGCCAGCCCGAGCAATCAGCCCCAGCATTTT,CASSLLSFASPSNQPQHF
TRBJ1-6,.,.,TRBV6-1,TGTGCCACCCAACGGACAGTTTATTCACCCCTCCACTTT,CATQRTVYSPLHF
TRBJ2-7,.,TRBD1,TRBV2,TGTGCCAGCAGCCCGGACAGGGGACGTCTCGAGCAGTACTTC,CASSPDRGRLEQYF
TRBJ2-3,.,.,TRBV19,TGTGCCAGTAGTATAGTACTTGGGGCGCGCACAGATACGCAGTATTTT,CASSIVLGARTDTQYF